These 28 T cell receptor beta chains were sequenced from one sample in a study of blood T cell repertoires in COVID-19. The data were produced by immunoSEQ multiplex PCR, yet TCRdb's version contains in-frame clones alone and is incomplete. The data show 140,000 to 150,000 clones, 75% to 90% seen once. The sample consisted of peripheral blood. The receptors shown here come from a man in his 70s who had recovered from COVID-19.

The chain couples TRBV2 to TRBJ1-5; D is unclear. CDR1 is SNHLY and CDR2 is FYNNEI in the germline V gene. This CDR3 spans 15 amino acids. Trimming removed 3 bases from V and 0 bases from J, with 9 bases in between. CDR3 DNA sequence: TGTGCCAGCAGTGAGAACAGAATTAGCAATCAGCCCCAGCATTTT. This sequence encodes CASSENRISNQPQHF. Drawing the rest from reference TRBV2 and TRBJ1-5, the complete variable domain is EPEVTQTPSHQVTQMGQEVILRCVPISNHLYFYWYRQILGQKVEFLVSFYNNEISEKSEIFDDQFSVERPDGSNFTLKIRSTKLEDSAMYFCASSENRISNQPQHFGDGTRLSIL.

The chain carries TRBV2 and TRBJ2-1; TRBD2 matches 10 bases. CDR1 SNHLY and CDR2 FYNNEI come from the germline V gene. The V segment lost 4 bases and the J segment 5 bases; nucleotides outside the gene matches: 5. The CDR3 length is 15 residues. The CDR3 is CASSGLAGPNNEQFF. The CDR3 nucleotides are TGTGCCAGCAGTGGACTAGCGGGTCCTAACAATGAGCAGTTCTTC.

This chain connects TRBV27 to TRBJ1-1; perhaps TRBD1 as D (5 bases). V dropped 6 bases and J dropped 6 bases, with 11 bases sitting between them. CDR1 is MNHEY, CDR2 SMNVEV, per germline (reference sequence). The CDR3 has 12 amino acids. The CDR3 sequence: CASRGLVAEAFF. The DNA of the CDR3 is TGTGCCAGCAGGGGGCTTGTCGCTGAAGCTTTCTTT.

The chain employs TRBV27 and TRBJ2-1; 8 bases line up with TRBD2. The germline CDR1 and CDR2 sequences are MNHEY and SMNVEV (reference sequence). CDR3 size: 14 residues. V shed 4 bases, J shed 8 bases, and the junction held 7 bases outside the gene matches. The CDR3 reads CASSSASGWDEQFF. The CDR3 nucleotides read TGTGCCAGCAGTTCGGCTAGCGGGTGGGATGAGCAGTTCTTC.

This clone has a single count. The rearrangement joins TRBV5-4 to TRBJ1-2; TRBD1 matches at 8 bases. The V gene end was trimmed by 3 bases and the J gene end by 6 bases; junction bases not matched to a gene: 7. The CDR3 contains 14 residues. Germline V gene lookup returns CDR1 SGHNT and CDR2 YYREEE (reference sequence). CDR3 in DNA: TGTGCCAGCAGCTCCACAGGGGGGAGCCATGGCTACACCTTC. Translation gives CASSSTGGSHGYTF.

V is TRBV7-3 and J is TRBJ2-2; 11 bases fit TRBD2. Losses at the gene ends were 6 bases for V and 5 bases for J; bases not matched to a gene: 2. The CDR3 covers 14 residues. Germline assignment: CDR1 SGHTA and CDR2 FQGTGA. The CDR3 coding sequence is TGTGCCAGCAGGCGACTAGCGGGGACCGGGGAGCTGTTTTTT. It encodes CASRRLAGTGELFF.

This clone was observed a few times. The gene calls are TRBV5-5 and TRBJ2-1, with 7 positions matching TRBD2. The CDR3 totals 12 residues. Trimming cost V 1 base and J 9 bases; bases outside gene matches: 1. CDR1 and CDR2 (germline): SGHKS, YYEKEE (reference sequence). The CDR3 sequence is CASSLRGGEQFF. The CDR3, as DNA: TGTGCCAGCAGCTTGCGCGGGGGTGAGCAGTTCTTC. The whole variable domain, filled in from reference TRBV5-5 and TRBJ2-1, reads DAGVTQSPTHLIKTRGQQVTLRCSPISGHKSVSWYQQVLGQGPQFIFQYYEKEERGRGNFPDRFSARQFPNYSSELNVNALLLGDSALYLCASSLRGGEQFFGPGTRLTVL.

This chain links TRBV6-1 with TRBJ1-4; D is undetermined. This CDR3 has 16 residues. The germline gives CDR1 MNHNS, CDR2 SASEGT. With 1 base removed from V and 1 base from J, the gap between germline ends came to 10 bases. This CDR3 reads CASSEGGGITNEKLFF. The CDR3 DNA reads TGTGCCAGCAGTGAAGGCGGAGGGATAACTAATGAAAAACTGTTTTTT.

The chain has TRBV18 and TRBJ1-2; 7 bases align to TRBD1. In germline, CDR1 is KGHSH, CDR2 LQKENI. J was trimmed by 4 bases and V by 2 bases; bases with no gene match: 4. This CDR3 is built from 14 residues. The CDR3 bases are TGTGCCAGCTCACCAAAGGGGGCCGGCTATGGCTACACCTTC. Its translation is CASSPKGAGYGYTF.

The chain couples TRBV5-1 to TRBJ2-7; 9 nucleotides agree with TRBD1. Germline values: CDR1 SGHRS, CDR2 YFSETQ. V was pared by 4 bases and J by 5 bases, with 10 bases of the junction left unmatched. The CDR3 covers 15 residues. The CDR3 loop is CASSLTGGAGNEQYF. CDR3 nucleotide sequence: TGCGCCAGCAGCCTCACAGGGGGCGCCGGGAACGAGCAGTACTTC.

This CDR3 is CAWSQGEADTQYF. For the CDR3, the DNA is TGTGCCTGGAGTCAGGGTGAAGCAGATACGCAGTATTTT. The V call is TRBV30, the J call TRBJ2-3, with D perhaps matching TRBD1 (5 bases). CDR3 length: 13 residues. V lost 2 bases and J lost 4, with 10 bases in between. Per the germline V gene, CDR1 is GTSNPN and CDR2 is SVGIG (reference sequence).

This chain links TRBV11-2 with TRBJ2-7, with 8 bases identical to TRBD1. The CDR3 covers 18 residues. V dropped 2 bases and J dropped 7; count of bases not matched to a gene: 19. The germline V gene has CDR1 SGHAT and CDR2 FQNNGV. CDR3 sequence reads: CASSLQLPRRTGLWEQYF. The CDR3 DNA follows: TGTGCCAGCAGCTTACAACTACCCCGTCGGACAGGGCTGTGGGAGCAGTACTTC.

The rearrangement links TRBV27 to TRBJ1-1, with no clear D. V was cut by 2 bases and J by 3 bases, with 7 bases left in between. Per germline, CDR1 MNHEY and CDR2 SMNVEV (reference sequence). CDR3 length equals 13 residues. As DNA, the CDR3 is TGTGCCAGCAGTTTAGTACAGTACACTGAAGCTTTCTTT. Its translation: CASSLVQYTEAFF.

The CDR3 here is CASSLGTGSWEEQYF. The CDR3 coding sequence is TGTGCCAGCAGCCTCGGGACAGGGTCTTGGGAGGAGCAGTACTTC. This sequence joins TRBV14 and TRBJ2-7; TRBD1 matches at 9 bases. J lost 7 bases, V lost 4 bases, and 11 bases had no gene match. Per the germline V gene, CDR1 is SGHDN and CDR2 is FVKESK. The CDR3 is 15 amino acids. The full variable domain, with the rest looked up from reference TRBV14 and TRBJ2-7, is EAGVTQFPSHSVIEKGQTVTLRCDPISGHDNLYWYRRVMGKEIKFLLHFVKESKQDESGMPNNRFLAERTGGTYSTLKVQPAELEDSGVYFCASSLGTGSWEEQYFGPGTRLTVT.

The chain uses TRBV7-6 and TRBJ1-6, with D tentatively TRBD1 (5 bases). V was pared by 2 bases and J by 7 bases, with 12 bases between. Per germline, CDR1 SGHVS and CDR2 FNYEAQ. CDR3 length: 15 residues. The CDR3 spells CASSLSQGANSPLHF. The CDR3 DNA reads as TGTGCCAGCAGCTTAAGTCAAGGGGCGAATTCACCCCTCCACTTT.

The chain links TRBV5-1 to TRBJ2-7; TRBD2 matches at 9 bases. This CDR3 contains 14 residues. J lost 4 bases, V lost 2 bases, and 4 bases had no gene match. Germline V gives CDR1 SGHRS, CDR2 YFSETQ. CDR3 sequence reads: CASSFAGGGYEQYF. The CDR3 region has the DNA TGCGCCAGCAGCTTCGCGGGAGGGGGGTACGAGCAGTACTTC.

This chain uses TRBV10-3 with TRBJ1-1, with 8 bases matching TRBD1. The V gene end was trimmed by 0 bases and the J gene end by 5 bases; junction bases not matched to a gene: 5. Germline CDR1 and CDR2: ENHRY and SYGVKD. CDR3 length equals 15 residues. The CDR3 loop reads CAISESDRGGTEAFF. Written as DNA, the CDR3 is TGTGCCATCAGTGAGTCCGACAGGGGAGGAACTGAAGCTTTCTTT.

This chain uses TRBV7-9 with TRBJ1-2; 10 positions agree with TRBD1. Germline lookup yields CDR1 SEHNR and CDR2 FQNEAQ (reference sequence). Trimming cost V 1 base and J 4 bases; bases outside gene matches: 6. The length of the CDR3 is 16 residues. CDR3 DNA sequence: TGTGCCAGCAGCTTAGGCTGGACAGGGGGGCTCTATGGCTACACCTTC. Translated, it gives CASSLGWTGGLYGYTF.

The chain joins TRBV5-1 to TRBJ1-4, with 11 bases aligning to TRBD1. Germline-derived CDR1 and CDR2 are SGHRS and YFSETQ. CDR3 size: 16 residues. With 1 base clipped from V and 3 bases from J, the junction kept 2 bases outside the gene matches. This chain's CDR3 is CASSLLGQGANEKLFF. The CDR3 nucleotides are TGCGCCAGCAGCTTGTTGGGACAGGGGGCTAATGAAAAACTGTTTTTT.

For this clone: Other DNA sequences in the same sample also yield this CDR3. This sequence joins TRBV18 and TRBJ2-2; D might be TRBD2 (5 bases). The V end lost 1 base, the J end lost 5 bases, and 8 bases lay between the germline ends. In germline, CDR1 is KGHSH, CDR2 LQKENI. CDR3 length: 14 residues. The CDR3 region has the DNA TGTGCCAGCTCACCACGGGAGAATACCGGGGAGCTGTTTTTT. This encodes CASSPRENTGELFF.

The CDR3: CSGRTGGRYSNEKLFF. CDR3 DNA sequence: TGCAGCGGCAGGACAGGGGGTAGGTACTCTAATGAAAAACTGTTTTTT. V gene TRBV29-1 combines with J gene TRBJ1-4; 10 nucleotides match TRBD1. The CDR3 consists of 16 residues. Germline lookup yields CDR1 SQVTM and CDR2 ANQGSEA. Trimming removed 7 bases from V and 3 bases from J; junction bases left unmatched: 11.

The V gene is TRBV2, the J gene TRBJ2-5; tentatively, D is TRBD2 (5 bases). CDR1 is SNHLY, CDR2 FYNNEI, per germline. The CDR3 consists of 14 residues. With 3 bases removed from V and 0 bases from J, the gap between germline ends came to 8 bases. The CDR3 loop reads CASSERAYQETQYF. CDR3 sequence (DNA): TGTGCCAGCAGTGAGCGGGCGTACCAAGAGACCCAGTACTTC.

J is TRBJ2-2 and V is TRBV12-5, with 7 bases aligning to TRBD2. The CDR3 has 13 amino acids. Germline CDR1 is LGHNT and CDR2 is FRNRAP. The ends lost 6 bases at V and 4 bases at J; junction bases unmatched: 2. DNA for the CDR3: TGTGCTAGTGGGGGGAGGGCCACCGGGGAGCTGTTTTTT. Translating it yields CASGGRATGELFF.

This chain uses TRBV7-9 with TRBJ2-2; 9 positions agree with TRBD1. J was trimmed by 1 base and V by 5 bases; bases with no gene match: 11. The CDR3 spans 18 residues. Germline V gives CDR1 SEHNR, CDR2 FQNEAQ (reference sequence). The CDR3 region has the DNA TGTGCCAGCAGCCACAACCGGGACAGGGTATTGAACACCGGGGAGCTGTTTTTT. Translation: CASSHNRDRVLNTGELFF.

In this sample, this clone turned up many times. The chain employs TRBV28 and TRBJ1-5, with TRBD1 as a possible D gene (6 bases). In germline, CDR1 is MDHEN, CDR2 SYDVKM. Trimming removed 2 bases at V and 1 base at J, with 15 bases between. This CDR3 is 17 amino acids long. CDR3 residues: CASSLVNRVRSNQPQHF. CDR3 sequence (DNA): TGTGCCAGCAGTTTAGTAAACAGGGTGCGGAGCAATCAGCCCCAGCATTTT.

This clone occurred a few times. The rearrangement uses TRBV4-3 and TRBJ2-7, with TRBD2 as a possible D gene (7 bases). Trimming took off 0 bases at V and 3 bases at J, with 15 bases between the two ends. Germline CDR1 is LGHNA and CDR2 is YSLEER. This CDR3 region has 16 residues. This CDR3 is CASSQEFAGADYEQYF. The CDR3 nucleotides read TGCGCCAGCAGCCAAGAGTTTGCGGGGGCAGACTACGAGCAGTACTTC.

This clone is medium-sized within its sample. The CDR3 region is CASSLAGNGYNEQFF. The CDR3 region has the DNA TGTGCCAGCAGCTTAGCCGGGAACGGCTACAATGAGCAGTTCTTC. The rearrangement uses TRBV7-2 and TRBJ2-1; weak D call: TRBD2 (5 bases). The germline gives CDR1 SGHTA, CDR2 FQGNSA. This CDR3 spans 15 amino acids. The V end was cut by 0 bases, the J end by 3 bases, with 9 bases between.

The chain joins TRBV3-1 (or the pseudogene TRBV3-2) to TRBJ1-5, with no clear D. With 3 bases removed from V and 1 base from J, the gap between germline ends came to 10 bases. The CDR3 has 15 residues. CDR1 and CDR2 from the germline V gene are LGHDT and YNNKEL (reference sequence). The CDR3 DNA sequence: TGTGCCAGCAGCCAGGAACCGGGAAGCAATCAGCCCCAGCATTTT. Translated, it gives CASSQEPGSNQPQHF.